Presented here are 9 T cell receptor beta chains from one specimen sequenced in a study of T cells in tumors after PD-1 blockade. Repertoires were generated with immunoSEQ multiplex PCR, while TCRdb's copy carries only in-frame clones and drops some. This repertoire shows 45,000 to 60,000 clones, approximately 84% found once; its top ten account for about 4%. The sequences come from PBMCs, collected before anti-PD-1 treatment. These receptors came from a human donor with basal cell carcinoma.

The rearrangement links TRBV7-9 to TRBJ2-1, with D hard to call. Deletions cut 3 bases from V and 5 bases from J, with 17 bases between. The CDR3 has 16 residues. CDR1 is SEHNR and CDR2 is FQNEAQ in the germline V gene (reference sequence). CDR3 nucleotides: TGTGCCAGCAGCTTTGCTTTTATGCTGAGCGACAATGAGCAGTTCTTC. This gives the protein CASSFAFMLSDNEQFF.

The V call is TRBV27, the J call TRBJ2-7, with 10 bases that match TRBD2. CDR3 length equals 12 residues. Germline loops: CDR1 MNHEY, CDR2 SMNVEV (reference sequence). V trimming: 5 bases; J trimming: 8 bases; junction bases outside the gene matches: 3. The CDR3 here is CASSPGLAQQYF. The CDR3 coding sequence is TGTGCCAGCAGTCCGGGACTAGCGCAGCAGTACTTC.

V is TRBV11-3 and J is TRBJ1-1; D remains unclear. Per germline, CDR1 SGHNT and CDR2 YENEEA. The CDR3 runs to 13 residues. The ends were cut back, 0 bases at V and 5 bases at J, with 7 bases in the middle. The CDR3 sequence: CASSLDGITEAFF. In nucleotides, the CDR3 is TGTGCCAGCAGCTTAGATGGAATTACTGAAGCTTTCTTT.

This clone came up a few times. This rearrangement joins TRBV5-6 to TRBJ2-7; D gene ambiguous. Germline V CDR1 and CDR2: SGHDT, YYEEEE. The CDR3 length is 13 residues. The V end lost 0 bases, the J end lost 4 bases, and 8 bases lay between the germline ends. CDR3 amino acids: CASSLGVGYEQYF. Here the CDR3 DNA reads TGTGCCAGCAGCTTGGGGGTTGGGTACGAGCAGTACTTC.

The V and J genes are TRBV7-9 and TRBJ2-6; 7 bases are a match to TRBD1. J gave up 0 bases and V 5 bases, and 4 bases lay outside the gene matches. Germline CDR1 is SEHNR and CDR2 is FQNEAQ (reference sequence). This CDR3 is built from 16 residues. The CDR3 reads CASSTGTASGANVLTF. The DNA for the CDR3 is TGTGCCAGCAGCACTGGGACAGCCTCTGGGGCCAACGTCCTGACTTTC.

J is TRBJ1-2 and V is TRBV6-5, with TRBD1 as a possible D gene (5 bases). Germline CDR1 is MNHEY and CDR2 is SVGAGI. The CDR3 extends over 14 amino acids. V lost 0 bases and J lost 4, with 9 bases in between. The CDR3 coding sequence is TGTGCCAGCAGTTACTCGAGGGGACCCTATGGCTACACCTTC. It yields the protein CASSYSRGPYGYTF.

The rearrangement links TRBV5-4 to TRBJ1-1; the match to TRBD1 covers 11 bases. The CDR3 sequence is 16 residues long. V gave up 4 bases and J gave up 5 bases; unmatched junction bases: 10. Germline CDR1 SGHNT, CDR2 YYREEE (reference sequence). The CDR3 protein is CASSNRDRGLGTEAFF. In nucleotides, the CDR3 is TGTGCCAGCAGCAACCGGGACAGGGGGTTGGGGACTGAAGCTTTCTTT.

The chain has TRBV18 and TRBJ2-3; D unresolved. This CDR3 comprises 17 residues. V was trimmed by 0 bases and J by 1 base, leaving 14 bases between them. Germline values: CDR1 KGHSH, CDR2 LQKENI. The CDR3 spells CASSPPETPWGTDTQYF. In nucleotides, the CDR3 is TGTGCCAGCTCACCACCGGAAACACCGTGGGGCACAGATACGCAGTATTTT.

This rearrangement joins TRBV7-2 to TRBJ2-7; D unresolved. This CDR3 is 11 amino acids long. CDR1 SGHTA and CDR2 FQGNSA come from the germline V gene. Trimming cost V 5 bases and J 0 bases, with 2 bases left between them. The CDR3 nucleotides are TGTGCCAGCAGCGACTCCTACGAGCAGTACTTC. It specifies CASSDSYEQYF.